Below, 22 T cell receptor beta chains from the same sample are listed, as sequenced in a study of cytomegalovirus exposure and HLA in healthy donors (TCRdb year 2017). Library method: the immunoSEQ multiplex PCR assay. The multiplex PCR relied on a mix of 60 forward primers for TCR Vbeta segments and 13 reverse primers for TCR Jbeta segments. This is the immuneACCESS table as TCRdb keeps it, with only in-frame sequences that have V and J called. A part of the clones is gone; compared with another copy, unresolved V genes explain less than half, and the rest is unexplained. The sample table records around 100,000 clones; 60% to 85% of these occur just once. Of the sample, 5.2% is held by the ten largest clones. The sample comprised PBMCs. These receptors all come from a female donor in good health and CMV-seropositive.

J is TRBJ2-7 and V is TRBV28; D possibly corresponds to TRBD2 (6 bases). CDR1 MDHEN and CDR2 SYDVKM come from the germline V gene. The CDR3 spans 12 residues. Between the trimmed V and J ends, which lost 2 bases and 7 bases, there was a span of 9 bases. CDR3 sequence reads: CASSLRRVEQYF. The DNA of the CDR3 is TGTGCCAGCAGTTTACGGAGGGTTGAGCAGTACTTC.

This chain connects TRBV15 to TRBJ2-5; 8 bases line up with TRBD2. The CDR3 consists of 15 residues. CDR1 and CDR2 (germline): LNHNV, YYDKDF (reference sequence). Trimming took 1 base from V and 5 from J; bases not matched to a gene: 6. CDR3 nucleotides: TGTGCCACCAGCAGAGCCGGGGGGGCAGGGGAGACCCAGTACTTC. Its translation: CATSRAGGAGETQYF.

This sequence joins TRBV2 and TRBJ1-4; D perhaps matches TRBD1 (5 bases). CDR3 length: 16 amino acids. The V gene's germline CDR1 is SNHLY and CDR2 FYNNEI. V was pared by 8 bases and J by 4 bases, with 20 bases between. Written as DNA, the CDR3 is TGTGCCAGCCGGAGGGACGGCACCTTCGTTAATGAAAAACTGTTTTTT. Its protein product is CASRRDGTFVNEKLFF.

This chain connects TRBV5-1 to TRBJ2-7; tentative D call: TRBD1 (5 bases). The CDR3 length is 17 residues. Trimming shortened V by 0 bases and J by 3 bases, and 19 bases separated the two germline ends. The germline gives CDR1 SGHRS, CDR2 YFSETQ. CDR3 residues: CASSLGVHLRQRYEQYF. Here the CDR3 DNA reads TGCGCCAGCAGCTTGGGGGTCCATTTGCGACAGCGCTACGAGCAGTACTTC.

The J gene is TRBJ2-7, the V gene TRBV7-8, with 16 bases that match TRBD2. This CDR3 comprises 20 residues. The V gene end was trimmed by 1 base and the J gene end by 5 bases; junction bases not matched to a gene: 14. The germline gives CDR1 SGHVS, CDR2 FQNEAQ. CDR3 protein: CASSLDSGLAGGYEGNEQYF. CDR3 coding DNA: TGTGCCAGCAGCTTAGATTCGGGACTAGCGGGAGGGTACGAGGGGAACGAGCAGTACTTC.

The rearrangement uses TRBV18 and TRBJ2-3; D call uncertain. The CDR3 loop spans 14 amino acids. Germline CDR1 KGHSH, CDR2 LQKENI. The V and J ends lost 9 bases and 6 bases respectively, with 19 bases between them. CDR3 nucleotides: TGTGCCAGTGAGTCCCCCAACCCCGGGGATACGCAGTATTTT. Protein: CASESPNPGDTQYF.

The chain couples TRBV14 to TRBJ2-3; 10 bases line up with TRBD2. The germline CDR1 and CDR2 sequences are SGHDN and FVKESK. The V gene end was trimmed by 1 base and the J gene end by 5 bases; junction bases not matched to a gene: 6. The CDR3 totals 16 residues. In DNA, the CDR3 is TGTGCCAGCAGCCAAGTGTGGCTAGCGGGAGTAGATACGCAGTATTTT. Translated, it gives CASSQVWLAGVDTQYF.

The chain employs TRBV7-9 and TRBJ2-3; possible D gene TRBD1, 5 bases. Germline V gives CDR1 SEHNR, CDR2 FQNEAQ (reference sequence). This CDR3 region has 15 residues. The germline V and J ends were trimmed by 5 bases and 4 bases, with 16 bases remaining between them. CDR3 sequence: CASSLLLSGSDTQYF. The CDR3 DNA sequence: TGTGCCAGCAGCCTGCTACTTTCAGGGTCAGATACGCAGTATTTT.

The chain links TRBV5-1 to TRBJ2-1, with 7 bases that match TRBD2. J gave up 4 bases and V 2 bases, and 9 bases lay outside the gene matches. This CDR3 is built from 16 residues. The germline CDR1 and CDR2 sequences are SGHRS and YFSETQ. CDR3 sequence reads: CASSFRSGLGYNEQFF. Written as DNA, the CDR3 is TGCGCCAGCAGCTTTCGTAGCGGGTTGGGTTACAATGAGCAGTTCTTC.

CDR3 nucleotides: TGCGCCAGCAGCCAAGAAGTGCAGGTTACTTCACCCCTCCACTTT. Protein: CASSQEVQVTSPLHF. This chain joins TRBV4-3 and TRBJ1-6; D unclear. Trimming took off 0 bases at V and 9 bases at J, with 12 bases between the two ends. This CDR3 spans 15 amino acids. Germline CDR1 is LGHNA and CDR2 is YSLEER.

The J gene is TRBJ1-1, the V gene TRBV27; D is ambiguous. Trimming removed 3 bases from V and 1 base from J, with 6 bases in between. The CDR3 spans 13 residues. CDR1 and CDR2 (germline): MNHEY, SMNVEV (reference sequence). CDR3 region: CASSLRENTEAFF. The CDR3 nucleotides are TGTGCCAGCAGTTTGAGGGAGAACACTGAAGCTTTCTTT.

The rearrangement uses TRBV4-1 and TRBJ2-1, with 11 positions matching TRBD2. The CDR3 is 16 amino acids. The trim removed 6 bases at V and 6 bases at J, leaving 10 bases unmatched. The germline V gene encodes CDR1 MGHRA and CDR2 YSYEKL. As DNA, the CDR3 is TGCGCCAGCAGGCTTTTAGGTAGCGGGAGGGCCAATGAGCAGTTCTTC. Amino acid sequence: CASRLLGSGRANEQFF.

This rearrangement joins TRBV4-1 to TRBJ2-7, with 12 bases lining up with TRBD2. CDR3 length equals 15 residues. V lost 1 base and J lost 7; bases outside the gene matches: 5. Looked up from germline, CDR1 is MGHRA and CDR2 is YSYEKL. The CDR3 loop reads CASSQVLAGGREQYF. The CDR3 DNA reads TGCGCCAGCAGCCAAGTCCTAGCGGGAGGGAGGGAGCAGTACTTC.

The chain employs TRBV10-3 and TRBJ2-7, with 11 positions matching TRBD1. J gave up 12 bases and V 6 bases, and 13 bases lay outside the gene matches. The CDR3 is 14 amino acids. Germline assignment: CDR1 ENHRY and CDR2 SYGVKD. CDR3 in amino acids: CAISEGQGVLVRYF. In DNA form, the CDR3 reads TGTGCCATCAGCGAGGGACAGGGGGTCCTCGTTAGGTACTTC.

The chain uses TRBV5-1 and TRBJ2-6; 9 bases line up with TRBD1. Germline CDR1 is SGHRS and CDR2 is YFSETQ. This CDR3 comprises 19 residues. J gave up 0 bases and V 0 bases, and 7 bases lay outside the gene matches. The chain's CDR3 is CASSLVPGQGSSGANVLTF. CDR3 DNA sequence: TGCGCCAGCAGCTTGGTTCCGGGACAGGGAAGCTCTGGGGCCAACGTCCTGACTTTC.

The chain links TRBV2 to TRBJ2-3; 10 nucleotides agree with TRBD2. Germline loops: CDR1 SNHLY, CDR2 FYNNEI. The trim removed 5 bases at V and 2 bases at J, leaving 4 bases unmatched. The CDR3 spans 15 residues. As DNA, the CDR3 is TGTGCCAGCAGTTTAGCGGGGGGCTTCACAGATACGCAGTATTTT. Translated: CASSLAGGFTDTQYF.

The gene calls are TRBV29-1 and TRBJ1-2, with D perhaps TRBD1 (5 bases). The CDR3 has 10 residues. V lost 8 bases and J lost 10, with 14 bases in between. Germline V gives CDR1 SQVTM, CDR2 ANQGSEA. CDR3 residues: CSILQADYTF. The CDR3 DNA is TGCAGCATTTTACAGGCGGACTACACCTTC.

The V gene is TRBV2, the J gene TRBJ1-3, with unresolved D. Trimming removed 5 bases at V and 4 bases at J, with 15 bases between. This CDR3 region has 15 residues. Germline V gives CDR1 SNHLY, CDR2 FYNNEI. The CDR3 nucleotides are TGTGCCAGCAGTCAAGGACTCTCCACGGGAAACACCATATATTTT. As protein: CASSQGLSTGNTIYF. The full variable domain, in which reference TRBV2 and TRBJ1-3 provide the parts outside the CDR3, is EPEVTQTPSHQVTQMGQEVILRCVPISNHLYFYWYRQILGQKVEFLVSFYNNEISEKSEIFDDQFSVERPDGSNFTLKIRSTKLEDSAMYFCASSQGLSTGNTIYFGEGSWLTVV.

The chain combines TRBV5-1 with TRBJ2-1; weak D call: TRBD2 (6 bases). Looked up from germline, CDR1 is SGHRS and CDR2 is YFSETQ. Trimming left V 3 bases short and J 8 bases short, with 15 bases between. The CDR3 extends over 14 amino acids. Here the CDR3 reads CASSYGTPQDEQFF. DNA for the CDR3: TGCGCCAGCAGCTACGGGACTCCACAAGATGAGCAGTTCTTC.

The chain has TRBV10-1 and TRBJ2-5, with 7 bases matching TRBD2. The CDR3 is 15 amino acids. V lost 8 bases, J lost 4 bases, and 13 bases stayed unmatched. CDR1 is WNHNN and CDR2 is SYGVQD in the germline V gene (reference sequence). The CDR3 is CASLIPPGEGETQYF. The CDR3, as DNA: TGCGCCAGCCTCATACCCCCGGGGGAGGGAGAGACCCAGTACTTC.

Notes on this clone: The sample contains more than one DNA sequence encoding this CDR3. The chain combines TRBV5-1 with TRBJ2-3; D uncertain. Germline assignment: CDR1 SGHRS and CDR2 YFSETQ. This CDR3 is 14 amino acids long. Trimming left V 0 bases short and J 0 bases short, with 5 bases between. CDR3 residues: CASSLGHSTDTQYF. The CDR3 region has the DNA TGCGCCAGCAGCTTGGGACACAGCACAGATACGCAGTATTTT.

There are a few counts of this clone. V gene TRBV6-1 combines with J gene TRBJ1-1, with 9 bases fitting TRBD1. The CDR3 length is 14 residues. Germline CDR1 reads MNHNS; CDR2 reads SASEGT. With V trimmed by 6 bases and J by 4 bases, 6 bases remained unmatched. The CDR3 loop reads CASRGQGKGTEAFF. CDR3 sequence (DNA): TGTGCCAGCAGGGGACAGGGAAAGGGCACTGAAGCTTTCTTT.